A single TCR beta chain is shown here with its context. What it recognizes is unknown. Some clones are missing from TCRdb's copy, which holds only in-frame ones; the method was immunoSEQ multiplex PCR. Found here are some 500,000 clones, roughly 95% of them singletons; the top ten hold about 0.054%. This sample is part of a study of shared clonotypes between healthy human individuals. Findings of the study overall: Rarefaction curves obtained for sorted subsets showed sequencing incomplete despite large depth.

The sequence derives from a woman in her 30s in good health. Sequencing was carried out using naive CD4+ T cells sorted from blood. Subset described: CD45RA+ positively selected.

CDR3 protein: CASSVGGGTTNYGYTF. CDR3 DNA sequence: TGTGCCAGCAGCGTAGGAGGGGGGACTACTAACTATGGCTACACCTTC. The gene calls are TRBV9 and TRBJ1-2, with a tentative D call TRBD1 (6 bases). The CDR3 consists of 16 residues. V gave up 0 bases and J gave up 0 bases, with 12 bases separating them. Per germline, CDR1 SGDLS and CDR2 YYNGEE. Based on the CDR3 plus reference TRBV9 and TRBJ1-2, the full variable domain is DSGVTQTPKHLITATGQRVTLRCSPRSGDLSVYWYQQSLDQGLQFLIQYYNGEERAKGNILERFSAQQFPDLHSELNLSSLELGDSALYFCASSVGGGTTNYGYTFGSGTRLTVV.